This T cell receptor beta chain was documented in a study of OX40 agonist ivuxolimab in advanced cancers. Study-wide background: Therapy given before enrollment (anti-PD-1, anti-PD-L1 or anti-CTLA-4) was allowed, and over 35% had some.

TCRdb keeps only in-frame clones here, not all; method: immunoSEQ multiplex PCR. Among about 100,000 clones, 85% to 95% were seen once, and the ten largest hold 0.5% to 0.65%. Trimming removed 7 bases from V and 5 bases from J, with 9 bases in between. The CDR3 covers 11 residues. CDR1 is MDHEN, CDR2 SYDVKM, per germline. The chain links TRBV28 to TRBJ2-7; D perhaps matches TRBD2 (6 bases). Sample: CD4+ or CD8+ T cells sorted from blood, taken in a trial of the OX40 agonist ivuxolimab. This sequence originates from an adult with an advanced solid tumor such as melanoma, head and neck, liver or kidney cancer. CDR3 sequence: CASMGGHEQYF. CDR3 DNA sequence: TGTGCCAGCATGGGGGGTCACGAGCAGTACTTC.